The present TCR beta chain was sequenced within a study of CD8+CD57+ T cells in acquired aplastic anemia. Study details: When averaged, DNA from sorted CD4+ and CD8+ cells came to 3.2 ug.

CDR3 and TCR beta VDJ profiling relied on genomic DNA as the template. Using its own MiXCR run on the reads, TCRdb lists one record per CDR3 protein. The sample holds 95,000 to 120,000 distinct CDR3 sequences, around 49% seen once. This clonotype came up many times. Its antigen is not identified. Study observations and caveats: Patients and controls shared 25 to 30 CD8+ CDR3 sequences, which appeared highly expressed in patients and within their immunodominant clones.

The receptor was isolated from a human donor in good health, serving as a control. Sequenced input: sorted CD4+, CD8+, or CD8+CD57+ T cells (not recorded which) from PBMCs.

CDR3: CASSTGTSGEETQYF. CDR3 DNA: TGTGCCAGCAGCACCGGGACTAGCGGGGAAGAGACCCAGTACTTC. The chain joins TRBV9 to TRBJ2-5; 13 bases are a match to TRBD2. The germline V gene has CDR1 SGDLS and CDR2 YYNGEE. This CDR3 has 15 residues. Trimming at V came to 4 bases and at J to 3 bases, leaving 3 bases not matched to a gene.